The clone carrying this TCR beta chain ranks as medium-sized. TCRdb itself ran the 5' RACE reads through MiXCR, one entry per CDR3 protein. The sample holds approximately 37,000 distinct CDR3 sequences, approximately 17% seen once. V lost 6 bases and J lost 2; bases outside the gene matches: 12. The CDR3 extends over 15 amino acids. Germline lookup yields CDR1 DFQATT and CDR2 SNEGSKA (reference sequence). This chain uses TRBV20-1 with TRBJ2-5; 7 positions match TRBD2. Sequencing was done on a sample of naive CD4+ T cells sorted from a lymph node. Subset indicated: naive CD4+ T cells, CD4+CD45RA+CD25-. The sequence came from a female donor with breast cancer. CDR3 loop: CSAGRLAETQETQYF. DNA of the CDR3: TGCAGTGCAGGAAGGCTAGCGGAGACACAAGAGACCCAGTACTTC.